This TCR beta chain stems from a study of cytomegalovirus exposure and HLA in healthy donors. CDR1 is KGHSH, CDR2 LQKENI, per germline. The CDR3 is made up of 14 amino acids. With V trimmed by 3 bases and J by 8 bases, 0 bases remained unmatched. A multiplex PCR was run with 60 Vbeta primers and 13 Jbeta primers. Using immunoSEQ multiplex PCR, the repertoire was profiled, and TCRdb retains in-frame clones only, with some absent. The sample records about 250,000 clones, just over 70% being singletons. The clonotype originates from a female donor in good health and CMV-seronegative. The sample taken for sequencing was PBMCs. J is TRBJ1-6 and V is TRBV18, with 11 bases identical to TRBD1. The DNA for the CDR3 is TGTGCCAGCTCACCGGGACAGGGGGATTCACCCCTCCACTTT. Its protein is CASSPGQGDSPLHF.